Listed below are T cell receptor beta chains from one sample, sequenced in a study of CD8+ T cells in alopecia areata. Profiling relied on immunoSEQ multiplex PCR, and the TCRdb table lists in-frame clones only, not all of them. The sample includes around 210,000 clones, around three fifths of them seen just once. Material for sequencing was CD8+ T cells sorted from blood. The receptor source for this set is a human donor in good health. Each CDR3 is given with its conserved first and last residue. The order of the fields is V gene, J gene, clone size, D gene, CDR3 DNA, CDR3 protein. A D gene is named only where the DNA matches it firmly. Only part of the rows carry a size: once, few, many, or a class if the clone is expanded.

TRBV5-6	TRBJ2-7	-	-	TGTGCCAGCAGCAGGGACCCAGGGACCGAGCAGTACTTC	CASSRDPGTEQYF
TRBV27	TRBJ2-1	-	TRBD2	TGTGCCAGCAGTCTCAGCGGGGGGTACTACAATGAGCAGTTCTTC	CASSLSGGYYNEQFF
TRBV11-2	TRBJ2-1	few	TRBD2	TGTGCCAGCAGCTTAGTTCTAGCGGGGGGTCTCAATGAGCAGTTCTTC	CASSLVLAGGLNEQFF
TRBV29-1	TRBJ2-7	-	-	TGCAGCGTTGTAGAACGGGGTTTGGCCTACGAGCAGTACTTC	CSVVERGLAYEQYF
TRBV27	TRBJ2-3	-	TRBD2	TGTGCCAGCAAACTAGCGGGCCCCACAGATACGCAGTATTTT	CASKLAGPTDTQYF
TRBV18	TRBJ1-3	few	-	TGTGCCAGCTCACCAAGCTCTGGAAACACCATATATTTT	CASSPSSGNTIYF
TRBV19	TRBJ2-1	-	TRBD2	TGTGCCAGTAGTCTTCCGGGACTAGCGGGGGTCTTC	CASSLPGLAGVF
TRBV5-6	TRBJ2-1	-	-	TGTGCCAGCAGCTTGGGCTGGACATCAGCTTCCTACAATGAGCAGTTCTTC	CASSLGWTSASYNEQFF
TRBV9	TRBJ2-5	-	TRBD2	TGTGCCAGCAGCGGGACTAGCCCCCAAGAGACCCAGTACTTC	CASSGTSPQETQYF
TRBV5-1	TRBJ1-2	-	-	TGCGCCAGCAGCTTGTGGGGGAACGATGGCTACACCTTC	CASSLWGNDGYTF
TRBV4-1	TRBJ1-6	-	-	TGCGCCAGCAGCCAAGAAGGCCCGGGAGGATCACCCCTCCACTTT	CASSQEGPGGSPLHF